This T cell receptor beta chain was obtained from a study of blood T cell repertoires in COVID-19. Study background: The cDNA or gDNA used as material had been derived from T cells, B-cell-depleted T cells, or PBMCs.

Using immunoSEQ multiplex PCR, the repertoire was profiled, and TCRdb retains in-frame clones only, with some absent. The sample holds 15,000 to 20,000 clones, roughly 91% seen once. This TCR was sampled from a human donor in a cohort sampled during active COVID-19. Sequenced input: peripheral blood.

CDR3 residues: CASSLDTGGNEQYF. In DNA, the CDR3 is TGCGCCAGCAGCTTGGATACAGGGGGCAACGAGCAGTACTTC. J is TRBJ2-7 and V is TRBV5-1, with 9 bases identical to TRBD1. The CDR3 consists of 14 residues. Germline trimming cut 0 bases from V and 5 bases from J; bases unmatched to any gene: 3. From germline, CDR1 is SGHRS and CDR2 YFSETQ.